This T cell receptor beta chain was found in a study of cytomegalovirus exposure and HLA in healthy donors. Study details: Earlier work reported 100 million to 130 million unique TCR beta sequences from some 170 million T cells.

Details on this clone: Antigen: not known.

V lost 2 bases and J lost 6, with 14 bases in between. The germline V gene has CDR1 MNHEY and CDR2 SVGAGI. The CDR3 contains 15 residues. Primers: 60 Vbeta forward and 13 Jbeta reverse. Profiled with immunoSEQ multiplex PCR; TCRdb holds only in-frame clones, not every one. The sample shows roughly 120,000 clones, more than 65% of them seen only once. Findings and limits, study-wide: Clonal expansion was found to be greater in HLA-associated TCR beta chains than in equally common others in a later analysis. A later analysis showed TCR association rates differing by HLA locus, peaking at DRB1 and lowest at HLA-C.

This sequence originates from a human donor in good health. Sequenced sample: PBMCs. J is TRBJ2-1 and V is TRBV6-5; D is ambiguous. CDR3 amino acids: CASSYELALGNEQFF. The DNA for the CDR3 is TGTGCCAGCAGTTACGAATTAGCTCTCGGCAATGAGCAGTTCTTC.